Listed here is a single T cell receptor (beta chain). With a J-beta primer mix and a sample-barcoded 5' primer, a second PCR ran about 6 to 11 cycles. TCRdb re-called the 5' RACE reads through MiXCR, storing one row per CDR3 protein. The table shows 550,000 to 700,000 distinct CDR3 sequences, with approximately 25% occurring only once. The CDR3 runs 15 residues. Germline assignment: CDR1 SGHTA and CDR2 FQGNSA. The data are from a study of blood T cells in healthy people across ages. The sample consisted of blood. The sequence derives from a woman in her 70s in good health. The chain carries TRBV7-2 and TRBJ2-5; 9 nucleotides agree with TRBD2. The DNA matches TRBJ2-7 better at its end, which makes the J call doubtful. The CDR3 loop reads CASSLSASGAYEQYF. CDR3 DNA: TGTGCCAGCAGCTTAAGTGCTAGCGGGGCCTACGAGCAGTACTTC.